This record looks at one TCR beta chain sequence and its context. Original processing methods: Reference gene primer amplification yielded estimated nucleated cell counts. TCRdb keeps only in-frame clones here, not all; method: immunoSEQ multiplex PCR. The DNA was the basis for D and trimming; V, J and clone size are from that table. The table records about 150,000 clones, 76% of them present only once. These data come from a study of blood T cell repertoires in COVID-19. Study context: Italy, Spain and the United States were the sources of the convalescent and acute COVID-19 samples. The analysed material was cDNA or gDNA that came from T cells, B-cell-depleted T cells, or PBMCs.

The CDR3 runs 13 residues. Trimming removed 3 bases from V and 0 bases from J, with 9 bases in between. In germline, CDR1 is DFQATT, CDR2 SNEGSKA (reference sequence). The chain recombines TRBV20-1 with TRBJ2-7; possible D gene TRBD2, 5 bases. The sample taken for sequencing was peripheral blood. The TCR sequence derives from a woman aged 80 or over with acute or convalescent COVID-19. CDR3 loop: CSASGGRSYEQYF. CDR3 DNA sequence: TGCAGTGCTAGTGGCGGGCGCTCCTACGAGCAGTACTTC.